This TCR beta chain was captured in a study of T cell responses to AZD1222 COVID-19 vaccine. This table comes from immunoSEQ multiplex PCR, and its TCRdb copy is limited to in-frame clones, with some not included. The sample consists of about 92,000 clones, approximately 91% of them appearing once. Remarks on this clone: The antigen remains unidentified.

Points from the study as a whole: Every sample of the repertoires postdated the peak T cell response. Donors were largely white British and mainly female; clonal diversity was possibly underestimated. Targets within unmutated variant regions were reportedly found for nearly half of spike-specific TCRs.

Trimming removed 1 base from V and 1 base from J; junction bases left unmatched: 2. Germline assignment: CDR1 SGHNT and CDR2 YENEEA. The CDR3 has 15 amino acids. The specimen was peripheral blood, collected on day 0 of AZD1222 vaccination. The chain has TRBV11-3 and TRBJ2-7, with 9 bases matching TRBD1. This TCR came from an adult in good health. The CDR3 reads CASSLAGQGSYEQYF. The CDR3 DNA follows: TGTGCCAGCAGCTTAGCGGGACAGGGATCCTACGAGCAGTACTTC.